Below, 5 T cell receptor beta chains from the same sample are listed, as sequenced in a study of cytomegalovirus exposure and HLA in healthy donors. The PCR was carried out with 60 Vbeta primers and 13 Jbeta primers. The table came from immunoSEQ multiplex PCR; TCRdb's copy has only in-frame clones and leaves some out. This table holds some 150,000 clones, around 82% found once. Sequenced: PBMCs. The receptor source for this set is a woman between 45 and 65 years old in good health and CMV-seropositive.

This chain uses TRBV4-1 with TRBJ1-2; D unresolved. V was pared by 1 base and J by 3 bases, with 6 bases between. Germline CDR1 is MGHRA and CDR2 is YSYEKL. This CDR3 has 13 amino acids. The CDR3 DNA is TGCGCCAGCAGCCAAGGGGCAGACTATGGCTACACCTTC. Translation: CASSQGADYGYTF.

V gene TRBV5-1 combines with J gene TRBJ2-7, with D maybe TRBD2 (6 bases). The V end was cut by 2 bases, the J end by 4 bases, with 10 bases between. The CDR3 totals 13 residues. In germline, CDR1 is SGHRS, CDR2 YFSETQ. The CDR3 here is CASSFGTLYEQYF. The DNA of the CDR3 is TGCGCCAGCAGCTTTGGGACTCTATACGAGCAGTACTTC.

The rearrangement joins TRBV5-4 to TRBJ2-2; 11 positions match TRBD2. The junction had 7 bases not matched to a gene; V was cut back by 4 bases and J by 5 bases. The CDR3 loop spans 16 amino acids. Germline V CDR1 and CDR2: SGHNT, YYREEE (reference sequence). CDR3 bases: TGTGCCAGCAGCCCGACTAGCGGGGTCTTTACCGGGGAGCTGTTTTTT. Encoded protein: CASSPTSGVFTGELFF.

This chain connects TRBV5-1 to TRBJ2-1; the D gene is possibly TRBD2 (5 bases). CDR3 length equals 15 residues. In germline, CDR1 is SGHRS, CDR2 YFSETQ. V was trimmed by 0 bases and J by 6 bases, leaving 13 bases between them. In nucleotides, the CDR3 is TGCGCCAGCAGCTTGGCAGCGGCTGAATTCAATGAGCAGTTCTTC. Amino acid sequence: CASSLAAAEFNEQFF.

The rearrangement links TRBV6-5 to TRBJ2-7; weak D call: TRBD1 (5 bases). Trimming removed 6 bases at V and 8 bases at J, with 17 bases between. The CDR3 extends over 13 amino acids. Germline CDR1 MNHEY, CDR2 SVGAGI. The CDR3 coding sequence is TGTGCCAGCAGCCTGGGGCAGACAACAAAGCAGTACTTC. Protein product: CASSLGQTTKQYF.